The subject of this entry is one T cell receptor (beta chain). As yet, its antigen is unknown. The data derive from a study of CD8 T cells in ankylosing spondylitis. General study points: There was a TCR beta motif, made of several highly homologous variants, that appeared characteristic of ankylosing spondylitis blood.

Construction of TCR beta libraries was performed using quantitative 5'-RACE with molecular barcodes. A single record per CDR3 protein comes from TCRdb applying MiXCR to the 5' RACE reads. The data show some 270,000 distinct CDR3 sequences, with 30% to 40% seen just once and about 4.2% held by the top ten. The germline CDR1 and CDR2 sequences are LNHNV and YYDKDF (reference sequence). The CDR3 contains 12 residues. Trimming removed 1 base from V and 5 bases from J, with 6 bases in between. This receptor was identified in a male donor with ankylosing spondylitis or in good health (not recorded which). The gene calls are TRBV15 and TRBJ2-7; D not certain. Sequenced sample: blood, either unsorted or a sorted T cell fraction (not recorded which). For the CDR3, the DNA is TGTGCCACCAGCAGAGCCGCGGACGAGCAGTACTTC. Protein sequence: CATSRAADEQYF.